This TCR beta chain is from a study of tumor-infiltrating lymphocytes in oesophageal squamous cell carcinoma. In TCRdb, the PCR reads were re-called with MiXCR into one record per CDR3 protein. The top ten clones hold about half of a sample with about 13,000 distinct CDR3 sequences, 46% of them seen once. This clonotype was counted a few times. The sample was blood. The receptor was isolated from a male donor with esophageal squamous cell carcinoma.

The CDR3 reads CASSARQGIDEQYF. The CDR3 nucleotides read TGTGCCAGCAGCGCAAGACAGGGGATCGACGAGCAGTACTTC. V is TRBV7-8 and J is TRBJ2-7, with 8 bases fitting TRBD1. CDR3 length equals 14 residues. V shed 5 bases, J shed 5 bases, and the junction held 8 bases outside the gene matches. The germline V gene has CDR1 SGHVS and CDR2 FQNEAQ.